The next 31 T cell receptor beta chains were all read from a single sample in a study of T cells in Graves' hyperthyroidism and ophthalmopathy. RNA transcripts yielded amplified TCR beta CDR3 regions. First-round RT-PCR targeting the TCR CDR3 was performed with the HTBI primer set. Via MiXCR, TCRdb re-called the multiplex PCR reads, giving one row per CDR3 protein. In the table there are 250,000 to 350,000 distinct CDR3 sequences, about 17% of which are singletons. Sequencing was carried out using blood. The source is a woman aged 60-75 years with Graves' ophthalmopathy.

The chain has TRBV20-1 and TRBJ2-3; D is uncertain. The CDR3 runs 15 residues. Trimming took 1 base from V and 7 from J, leaving 18 bases between them. CDR1 DFQATT and CDR2 SNEGSKA come from the germline V gene (reference sequence). CDR3 amino acids: CSARALKDTVNTQYF. In DNA, the CDR3 is TGCAGTGCTAGAGCTCTTAAGGATACAGTAAATACGCAGTATTTT.

The chain joins TRBV19 to TRBJ2-3, with D tentatively TRBD1 or TRBD2 (6 bases each). CDR3 length: 15 amino acids. V lost 3 bases, J lost 0 bases, and 10 bases lay in between. The germline V gene encodes CDR1 LNHDA and CDR2 SQIVND (reference sequence). CDR3 sequence: CASSIWRGSTDTQYF. CDR3 nucleotides: TGTGCCAGTAGTATCTGGAGGGGGAGCACAGATACGCAGTATTTT.

This clonotype was counted only a few times. A read error may produce the germline difference seen at one junction end. The chain uses TRBV11-1 and TRBJ2-1; TRBD2 aligns across 7 bases. The CDR3 loop spans 16 amino acids. Germline values: CDR1 SGHAT, CDR2 FQDESV (reference sequence). The chain's CDR3 is CASSLGGEGAYIEQFF. The CDR3 nucleotides read TGTGCCAGCAGCTTAGGGGGGGAGGGCGCCTACATTGAGCAGTTCTTC.

This clonotype was detected ten times or more. The genes are TRBV7-3 and TRBJ2-1; TRBD2 matches at 11 bases. The ends lost 5 bases at V and 7 bases at J; junction bases unmatched: 7. From germline, CDR1 is SGHTA and CDR2 FQGTGA. There are 15 residues in the CDR3. CDR3 bases: TGTGCCAGCAGCCCCCAAGGGACTAGCGGAAATGAGCAGTTCTTC. It codes for CASSPQGTSGNEQFF.

The V call is TRBV9, the J call TRBJ2-2, with D possibly being TRBD2 (6 bases). The V gene's germline CDR1 is SGDLS and CDR2 YYNGEE. Trimming took off 10 bases at V and 6 bases at J, with 16 bases between the two ends. This CDR3 spans 13 amino acids. In DNA, the CDR3 is TGTGCCGGGGCGCCGGGACTCTCCGGGGAGCTGTTTTTT. This encodes CAGAPGLSGELFF.

The chain links TRBV5-1 to TRBJ2-7; D gene uncertain. Germline loops: CDR1 SGHRS, CDR2 YFSETQ. The germline V and J ends were trimmed by 4 bases and 4 bases, with 15 bases remaining between them. The CDR3 is 14 amino acids. In nucleotides, the CDR3 is TGCGCCAGCAGCGACCTAGGGATGGGATACGAGCAGTACTTC. It codes for CASSDLGMGYEQYF.

This clonotype was seen many times. This chain joins TRBV7-2 and TRBJ1-5; 7 nucleotides line up with TRBD1. There are 15 residues in the CDR3. The trim removed 1 base at V and 2 bases at J, leaving 2 bases unmatched. From germline, CDR1 is SGHTA and CDR2 FQGNSA. The CDR3 protein is CASSLVTGGNQPQHF. As DNA, the CDR3 is TGTGCCAGCAGCTTAGTTACAGGGGGCAATCAGCCCCAGCATTTT.

This clonotype was observed many times. The rearrangement links TRBV4-2 to TRBJ1-3, with a weak D call TRBD1 (5 bases). Germline CDR1 and CDR2: LGHNA and YNFKEQ. CDR3 length: 15 residues. Trimming removed 0 bases from V and 0 bases from J, with 6 bases in between. DNA for the CDR3: TGTGCCAGCAGCCAAGACAGGGACTCTGGAAACACCATATATTTT. It encodes CASSQDRDSGNTIYF.

The chain is built from TRBV7-2 and TRBJ2-1; D unresolved. V lost 5 bases and J 3 bases, leaving 20 bases between the germline ends. Germline CDR1 SGHTA, CDR2 FQGNSA. This CDR3 contains 17 residues. The CDR3 loop reads CASSKIHGARNYNEQFF. DNA for the CDR3: TGTGCCAGCAGCAAGATCCACGGTGCGCGGAACTACAATGAGCAGTTCTTC.

Comment on this clonotype: A much larger clone sits a single nucleotide away, making a read error possible. The chain joins TRBV6-1 to TRBJ1-5; 10 nucleotides agree with TRBD1. CDR1 is MNHNS, CDR2 SASEGT, per germline. There are 16 residues in the CDR3. The trim removed 8 bases at V and 6 bases at J, leaving 13 bases unmatched. The CDR3 reads CASATDRGVRSQPQHF. The DNA for the CDR3 is TGTGCCAGCGCAACGGACAGGGGGGTGAGAAGTCAGCCCCAGCATTTT.

V usage is TRBV19 and J usage is TRBJ1-4, with D perhaps matching TRBD1 (6 bases). Germline lookup yields CDR1 LNHDA and CDR2 SQIVND (reference sequence). The CDR3 contains 16 residues. The germline V and J ends were trimmed by 3 bases and 8 bases, with 19 bases remaining between them. CDR3 in amino acids: CASSIWPQGINEKLFF. DNA of the CDR3: TGTGCCAGTAGTATTTGGCCCCAGGGGATTAACGAAAAACTGTTTTTT.

The chain carries TRBV20-1 and TRBJ1-1, with 9 bases aligning to TRBD1. The CDR3 totals 14 residues. The germline V gene encodes CDR1 DFQATT and CDR2 SNEGSKA (reference sequence). The V segment lost 5 bases and the J segment 0 bases; nucleotides outside the gene matches: 4. The CDR3: CSARDRAMNTEAFF. CDR3 sequence (DNA): TGCAGTGCTCGGGACAGGGCTATGAACACTGAAGCTTTCTTT.

In its sample, this clonotype was seen many times. The chain is built from TRBV2 and TRBJ1-5, with 7 bases that match TRBD1. CDR3 length: 15 amino acids. The V gene end was trimmed by 6 bases and the J gene end by 3 bases; junction bases not matched to a gene: 8. The germline gives CDR1 SNHLY, CDR2 FYNNEI. The CDR3 is CASRALGQLNQPQHF. In DNA form, the CDR3 reads TGTGCCAGCAGGGCACTGGGACAGCTCAATCAGCCCCAGCATTTT. Together with reference TRBV2 and TRBJ1-5, the CDR3 gives the full variable domain: EPEVTQTPSHQVTQMGQEVILRCVPISNHLYFYWYRQILGQKVEFLVSFYNNEISEKSEIFDDQFSVERPDGSNFTLKIRSTKLEDSAMYFCASRALGQLNQPQHFGDGTRLSIL.

This clonotype was seen at least ten times. This chain uses TRBV5-1 with TRBJ1-1; tentatively, D is TRBD1 (5 bases). The CDR3 is made up of 15 amino acids. Germline V gene data show CDR1 as SGHRS and CDR2 as YFSETQ. V lost 4 bases and J 3 bases, leaving 16 bases between the germline ends. Written as DNA, the CDR3 is TGCGCCAGCAGCCCACGATCCGGAGGGGACACTGAAGCTTTCTTT. Translating gives CASSPRSGGDTEAFF.

The gene calls are TRBV12-5 and TRBJ2-7; D may be TRBD2 (7 bases). Germline CDR1 reads LGHNT; CDR2 reads FRNRAP. This CDR3 is built from 15 residues. V was clipped by 1 base and J by 6 bases, with 16 bases between them. CDR3 in DNA: TGTGCTAGTGGTTTGGCTGTCGGCGGGGGCGTCGAGCAGTACTTC. Protein: CASGLAVGGGVEQYF.

This clonotype was seen a few times. The rearrangement joins TRBV25-1 to TRBJ1-4; D is ambiguous. The CDR3 consists of 13 residues. Germline assignment: CDR1 MGHDK and CDR2 SYGVNS. Between the trimmed V and J ends, which lost 3 bases and 8 bases, there was a span of 10 bases. The CDR3 DNA reads as TGTGCCAGCAGTGACAGTATTGTCGAAAAACTGTTTTTT. It is translated as CASSDSIVEKLFF.

In its sample, this clonotype was seen a few times. CDR3 DNA: TGTGCCAGCACCGCAGGGGGCTGGTCACCCCTCCACTTT. Its translation: CASTAGGWSPLHF. This rearrangement joins TRBV6-1 to TRBJ1-6; the match to TRBD1 covers 8 bases. Losses at the gene ends were 7 bases for V and 10 bases for J; bases not matched to a gene: 6. This CDR3 is built from 13 residues. Germline V gives CDR1 MNHNS, CDR2 SASEGT.

This clonotype was picked up a small number of times. This chain uses TRBV6-1 with TRBJ2-7, with D perhaps matching TRBD1 or TRBD2 (5 bases each). The CDR3 has 13 residues. V lost 3 bases to trimming and J lost 5 bases, with 11 bases between them. Germline CDR1 is MNHNS and CDR2 is SASEGT. CDR3 coding DNA: TGTGCCAGCAGTGACCGGGACGGCAACGAGCAGTACTTC. Its translation is CASSDRDGNEQYF.

This clonotype was counted only a few times. This chain connects TRBV6-2 or TRBV6-3 to TRBJ1-5; D unclear. V lost 5 bases, J lost 7 bases, and 12 bases lay in between. CDR3 length: 13 amino acids. Germline V CDR1 and CDR2: MNHEY, SVGEGT. For the CDR3, the DNA is TGTGCCAGCAGTCAACAACATGGACAGCCCCAGCATTTT. Translation: CASSQQHGQPQHF.

This clonotype showed up just a few times. This chain links TRBV25-1 with TRBJ1-1; D not certain. CDR3 length: 12 amino acids. The germline V gene encodes CDR1 MGHDK and CDR2 SYGVNS. Trimming cost V 3 bases and J 11 bases, with 13 bases left between them. This CDR3 reads CASSDVAMVAFF. CDR3 bases: TGTGCCAGCAGTGATGTCGCGATGGTGGCTTTCTTT.

J is TRBJ1-2 and V is TRBV6-2 or TRBV6-3; TRBD1 might be the D (5 bases). This CDR3 contains 15 residues. The V end was cut by 6 bases, the J end by 8 bases, with 22 bases between. Germline-derived CDR1 and CDR2 are MNHEY and SVGEGT. CDR3 amino acids: CASSPWGTPEPGYTF. The CDR3 DNA reads as TGTGCCAGCAGCCCCTGGGGCACGCCGGAACCGGGCTACACCTTC.

Ten or more counts support this clonotype. The chain links TRBV20-1 to TRBJ2-7; D ambiguous. Looked up from germline, CDR1 is DFQATT and CDR2 is SNEGSKA (reference sequence). Trimming took 4 bases from V and 1 from J, leaving 17 bases between them. The CDR3 extends over 15 amino acids. The CDR3 here is CSAKPGRKVSYEQYF. CDR3 coding DNA: TGCAGTGCTAAGCCGGGCCGCAAAGTGTCCTACGAGCAGTACTTC.

Concerning this clonotype itself: A much larger clone differs by one base, so this may be a read error. In this CDR3 the conserved last residue, phenylalanine or tryptophan, is missing, so a read error is likely. The rearrangement joins TRBV6-5 to TRBJ1-5, with D unclear. The germline V gene has CDR1 MNHEY and CDR2 SVGAGI. CDR3 size: 12 residues. Deletions cut 2 bases from V and 5 bases from J, with 4 bases between. CDR3 DNA: TGTGCCAGCAGTTACAGGGATCAGCCCCAGCATTCT. This sequence encodes CASSYRDQPQHS.

As to this clonotype: This clone may be a read error of a much larger clone one base away. The CDR3 here is CASSYNRHTEAFF. The CDR3 coding sequence is TGTGCCAGCAGTTACAACAGACACACTGAAGCTTTCTTT. The chain recombines TRBV6-5 with TRBJ1-1; no clear D gene. V was pared by 2 bases and J by 3 bases, with 7 bases between. The CDR3 length is 13 residues. Germline CDR1 is MNHEY and CDR2 is SVGAGI.

This clonotype has at least ten counts. The genes are TRBV2 and TRBJ1-5, with TRBD1 identical over 10 bases. The CDR3 loop spans 16 amino acids. V lost 6 bases to trimming and J lost 2 bases; unmatched junction nucleotides: 7. CDR1 is SNHLY and CDR2 is FYNNEI in the germline V gene. CDR3 sequence: CASRADRGPGNQPQHF. Written as DNA, the CDR3 is TGTGCCAGCAGAGCTGACAGGGGGCCTGGCAATCAGCCCCAGCATTTT.

Worth noting for this clonotype: One end of the junction varies from germline; a read error may be responsible. The chain links TRBV28 to TRBJ1-2; a possible D gene is TRBD1 (5 bases). Germline V CDR1 and CDR2: MDHEN, SYDVKM. The CDR3 runs 18 residues. The CDR3 DNA is TGTGCCAGCCGTTTACCGCCCGGGGCCCCCAATGTTGACTATGGCTACACCTTC. Encoded protein: CASRLPPGAPNVDYGYTF.

This clonotype was seen only a few times. The chain has TRBV6-1 and TRBJ1-5; D perhaps matches TRBD1 (6 bases). V lost 4 bases to trimming and J lost 6 bases, with 22 bases between them. Germline assignment: CDR1 MNHNS and CDR2 SASEGT. The CDR3 sequence is 17 residues long. The DNA of the CDR3 is TGTGCCAGCAGTGCCCGACAGGTTGGTGGATGGGGTCAGCCCCAGCATTTT. The encoded protein is CASSARQVGGWGQPQHF.

This clonotype has ten or more counts. The genes are TRBV29-1 and TRBJ1-5; tentative D call: TRBD1 (6 bases). There are 13 residues in the CDR3. Looked up from germline, CDR1 is SQVTM and CDR2 is ANQGSEA. This chain's CDR3 is CTIGRGREGPQHF. CDR3 nucleotides: TGCACCATTGGACGGGGGCGCGAAGGGCCCCAGCATTTT.

This clonotype was observed a few times. The V and J genes are TRBV12-5 and TRBJ2-7; D uncertain. Trimming stripped 3 bases from V and 2 bases from J, with 14 bases between. Per germline, CDR1 LGHNT and CDR2 FRNRAP. This CDR3 spans 15 amino acids. The CDR3 sequence is CASGFNHAETYEQYF. The CDR3, as DNA: TGTGCTAGTGGTTTTAATCATGCTGAGACCTACGAGCAGTACTTC.

Comments on this clonotype: A read error may produce the germline difference seen at one junction end. The chain couples TRBV7-8 to TRBJ2-7; a possible D gene is TRBD2 (6 bases). The germline V gene has CDR1 SGHVS and CDR2 FQNEAQ. The length of the CDR3 is 16 residues. Here the CDR3 DNA reads TGCGCCAGCAGCCAAGACCTAACTAGCTACTCCTACGAGCAGTACTTC. It codes for CASSQDLTSYSYEQYF.

This chain's CDR3 is CASSQQGGSNQPQHF. The CDR3 DNA follows: TGTGCCAGCAGCCAACAGGGTGGTAGCAATCAGCCCCAGCATTTT. The V gene is TRBV16, the J gene TRBJ1-5, with a tentative D call TRBD1 (5 bases). The CDR3 has 15 amino acids. V was cut by 2 bases and J by 0 bases, with 8 bases left in between. CDR1 is KGHSY and CDR2 is FQNENV in the germline V gene.